The T cell receptor (beta chain) described here comes from a study of Ad26.COV2.S vaccination and SARS-CoV-2 variants. About the research overall: Of the COV1001 trial arms, the Ad26.COV2.S arm included the donor. Study-wide results and limits: Recipients of vaccine and of placebo showed similar breadth of their non-spike TCR repertoires.

The V gene's germline CDR1 is MDHEN and CDR2 SYDVKM. J lost 2 bases, V lost 2 bases, and 8 bases had no gene match. CDR3 length: 16 amino acids. Concerning this clone: No antigen is known for it.

Treatment defined: about 20 received Ad26.COV2.S at low or high dose, single or two shots; about 5 received placebo; per-sample allocation not given. Sample collection was performed on day 63 after the first vaccine or placebo injection. TCRdb keeps only in-frame clones here, not all; method: immunoSEQ multiplex PCR. Found here are roughly 460,000 clones, around 89% of them singletons; the top ten hold approximately 1.7%. V and J are TRBV28 and TRBJ1-2; 7 bases align to TRBD1. The input for sequencing was peripheral blood, taken in a trial of Ad26.COV2.S vaccine versus placebo. The TCR originated in a person aged 18 to 59 who received the Ad26.COV2.S COVID-19 vaccine or a placebo. CDR3 DNA: TGTGCCAGCAGTTTAGGATTGACAGGGAGGAACTATGGCTACACCTTC. Translation gives CASSLGLTGRNYGYTF.